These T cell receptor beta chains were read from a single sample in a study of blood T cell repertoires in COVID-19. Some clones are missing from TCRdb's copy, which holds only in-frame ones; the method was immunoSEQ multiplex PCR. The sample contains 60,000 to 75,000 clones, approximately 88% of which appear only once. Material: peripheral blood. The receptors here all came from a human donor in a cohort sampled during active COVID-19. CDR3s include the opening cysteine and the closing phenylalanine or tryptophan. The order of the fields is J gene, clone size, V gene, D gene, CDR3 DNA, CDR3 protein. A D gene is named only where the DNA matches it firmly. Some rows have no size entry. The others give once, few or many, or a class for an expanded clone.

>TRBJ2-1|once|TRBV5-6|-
TGTGCCAGCACCCGGACATTCGGAGCCGATGAGCAGTTCTTC
CASTRTFGADEQFF
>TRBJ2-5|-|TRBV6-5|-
TGTGCCAGCCGATTGGGGGCAGGAGAGACCCAGTACTTC
CASRLGAGETQYF
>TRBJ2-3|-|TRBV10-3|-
TGTGCCATTACCCCTGGGGGGAGCACAGATACGCAGTATTTT
CAITPGGSTDTQYF
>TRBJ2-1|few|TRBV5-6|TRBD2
TGTGCCAGCAGCTACTCCGGGACTAGCGGGGGGTGGGATGAGCAGTTCTTC
CASSYSGTSGGWDEQFF
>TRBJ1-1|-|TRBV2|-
TGTGCCAGCGGGTATGGCGGGGACTACACTGAAGCTTTCTTT
CASGYGGDYTEAFF
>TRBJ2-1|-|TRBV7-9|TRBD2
TGTGCCAGCAGCACGACTAGCGGGGGACCGCAGGATGAGCAGTTCTTC
CASSTTSGGPQDEQFF
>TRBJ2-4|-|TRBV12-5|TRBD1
TGTGCTAGTGGTTTGGTAGCGCGGGACAGGGGCAACATTCAGTACTTC
CASGLVARDRGNIQYF
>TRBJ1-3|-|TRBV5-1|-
TGCGCCAGCAGCGACGGACAGCCTGGAAACACCATATATTTT
CASSDGQPGNTIYF
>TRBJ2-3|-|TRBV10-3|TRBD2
TGTGCCATCAGTGAGTCGCCTAGCGGGACGAACACAGATACGCAGTATTTT
CAISESPSGTNTDTQYF
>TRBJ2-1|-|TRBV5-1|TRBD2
TGCGCCAGCAGCTCCCAGCTAGCGGGTTCCACAGATGAGCAGTTCTTC
CASSSQLAGSTDEQFF
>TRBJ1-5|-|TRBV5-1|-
TGCGCCAGCAGCTTGGATCTGAATCAGCCCCAGCATTTT
CASSLDLNQPQHF
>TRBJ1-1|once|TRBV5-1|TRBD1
TGCGCCAGCAGCTCACAGGGGATGGGCACTGAAGCTTTCTTT
CASSSQGMGTEAFF
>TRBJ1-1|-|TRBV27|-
TGTGCCAGCAGTGGGCCGTGGACTGAAGCTTTCTTT
CASSGPWTEAFF
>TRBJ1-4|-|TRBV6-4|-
TGTGCCAGCAGTAAAGGGGGTGCTAATGAAAAACTGTTTTTT
CASSKGGANEKLFF
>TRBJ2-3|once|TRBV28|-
TGTGCCAGCAGTTTGGCGGCCACAGATACGCAGTATTTT
CASSLAATDTQYF
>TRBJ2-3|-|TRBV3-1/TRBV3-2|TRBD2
TGTGCCAGCAGCGGGAGAGCGGGAAGCGTGGATACGCAGTATTTT
CASSGRAGSVDTQYF
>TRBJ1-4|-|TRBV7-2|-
TGTGCCAGCAGCTTAGAATTTGGAAAAGCCCGGGATGAAAAACTGTTTTTT
CASSLEFGKARDEKLFF
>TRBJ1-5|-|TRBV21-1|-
TGTGCCAGCAGGGCACAGGGGAACCAGCCCCAGCATTTT
CASRAQGNQPQHF
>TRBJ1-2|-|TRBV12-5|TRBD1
TGTGCTAGTGGGCCCGGGACAGGCGATACTAACTATGGCTACACCTTC
CASGPGTGDTNYGYTF
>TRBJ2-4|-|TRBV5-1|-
TGCGCCAGCGCGGAAAACCACGAGAACATTCAGTACTTC
CASAENHENIQYF
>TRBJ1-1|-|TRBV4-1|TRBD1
TGCGCCAGCAGCCAAGCTAGGGACAGGGGGCTTAACACTGAAGCTTTCTTT
CASSQARDRGLNTEAFF
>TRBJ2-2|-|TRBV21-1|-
TGTGCCAGCAGCAAAGCTCGACTAGCGGCTAACACCGGGGAGCTGTTTTTT
CASSKARLAANTGELFF
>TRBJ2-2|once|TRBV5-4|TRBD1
TGTGCCAGCAGCCCAGGGGGCCCTGGCACCGGGGAGCTGTTTTTT
CASSPGGPGTGELFF